This is a list of T cell receptor beta chains from one sample in a study of CD4+ T cells in melanoma. Only in-frame clones appear in the TCRdb table, and some are missing; sequencing was by immunoSEQ multiplex PCR. Of some 47,000 clones listed, roughly 89% are singletons. The sequenced sample was peripheral blood. The receptors originated from a human donor with melanoma. CDR3s include the opening cysteine and the closing phenylalanine or tryptophan. D genes are given only for firm matches. Part of the rows lack a size; the others show once, few, many or a class for expanded clones.

j_gene,abundance,d_gene,v_gene,CDR3aa,CDR3nt
TRBJ2-3,.,.,TRBV7-3,CASSLDGVLTDTQYF,TGTGCCAGCAGCTTGGATGGGGTTCTCACAGATACGCAGTATTTT
TRBJ2-4,.,.,TRBV7-2,CASSLSRGSDIQYF,TGTGCCAGCAGCTTATCCAGGGGAAGCGACATTCAGTACTTC
TRBJ1-6,few,.,TRBV18,CASSREDNSPLHF,TGTGCCAGCTCACGGGAGGATAATTCACCCCTCCACTTT
TRBJ2-5,.,.,TRBV6-1,CASSPGSWETQYF,TGTGCCAGCAGTCCCGGGTCCTGGGAGACCCAGTACTTC
TRBJ1-1,.,.,TRBV15,CATSRAQGPMNTEAFF,TGTGCCACCAGCAGAGCACAGGGCCCCATGAACACTGAAGCTTTCTTT
TRBJ1-3,.,.,TRBV13,CASSLGWGSASGNTIYF,TGTGCCAGCAGCTTAGGATGGGGATCAGCCTCTGGAAACACCATATATTTT
TRBJ1-1,.,.,TRBV10-2,CANHGRGRGTEAFF,TGCGCCAACCACGGGCGGGGGAGGGGGACTGAAGCTTTCTTT
TRBJ1-2,.,.,TRBV30,CAWTGGSNYGYTF,TGTGCCTGGACCGGGGGGTCTAACTATGGCTACACCTTC
TRBJ1-5,.,TRBD1,TRBV19,CASSIDRQGIGQPQHF,TGTGCCAGTAGTATAGACCGACAGGGAATTGGGCAGCCCCAGCATTTT
TRBJ2-7,.,.,TRBV11-3,CASSLVDSYEQYF,TGTGCCAGCAGCTTAGTTGACAGCTACGAGCAGTACTTC
TRBJ1-1,.,TRBD1,TRBV5-4,CASSLDGTAMEF,TGTGCCAGCAGCTTGGACGGGACAGCTATGGAATTT
TRBJ2-1,.,TRBD1,TRBV11-3,CASSLGSAGQGYNEQFF,TGTGCCAGCAGCTTAGGGTCAGCTGGACAGGGCTACAATGAGCAGTTCTTC
TRBJ2-6,.,.,TRBV18,CASSPIGSGANVLTF,TGTGCCAGCTCACCCATAGGCTCTGGGGCCAACGTCCTGACTTTC
TRBJ1-5,.,.,TRBV7-2,CASSLDTGSNQPQHF,TGTGCCAGCAGCTTAGATACAGGTAGCAATCAGCCCCAGCATTTT
TRBJ2-7,.,.,TRBV18,CASSPDAAFYEQYF,TGTGCCAGCTCACCAGACGCCGCGTTCTACGAGCAGTACTTC
TRBJ2-2,.,TRBD1,TRBV9,CASSRTGGDTGELFF,TGTGCCAGCAGTAGGACAGGGGGTGACACCGGGGAGCTGTTTTTT
TRBJ1-5,.,TRBD1,TRBV19,CASSTGQDYNQPQHF,TGTGCCAGTAGTACGGGACAGGACTACAATCAGCCCCAGCATTTT
TRBJ2-1,.,.,TRBV18,CASSPAGMSSYNEQFF,TGTGCCAGCTCACCAGCAGGGATGAGCTCCTACAATGAGCAGTTCTTC
TRBJ1-1,.,TRBD1,TRBV5-6,CASSLRQGALNTEAFF,TGTGCCAGCAGCTTAAGGCAGGGGGCTCTGAACACTGAAGCTTTCTTT
TRBJ2-2,.,TRBD2,TRBV6-5,CASRGLASNTGELFF,TGTGCCAGCAGGGGACTAGCGTCGAACACCGGGGAGCTGTTTTTT
TRBJ2-3,.,.,TRBV9,CASSVRAGIGTDTQYF,TGTGCCAGCAGCGTACGTGCAGGGATTGGGACAGATACGCAGTATTTT
TRBJ2-6,.,TRBD2,TRBV7-6,CASSLSWGGNGANVLTF,TGTGCCAGCAGCCTATCCTGGGGAGGGAATGGGGCCAACGTCCTGACTTTC
TRBJ2-5,.,.,TRBV6-5,CASSRLGASQETQYF,TGTGCCAGCAGTCGGCTGGGGGCGTCCCAAGAGACCCAGTACTTC
TRBJ2-2,.,.,TRBV19,CASSRRRSGELFF,TGTGCCAGTAGTAGAAGACGTTCAGGGGAGCTGTTTTTT
TRBJ2-3,.,.,TRBV4-2,CASSRTDTQYF,TGTGCCAGCAGCCGGACAGATACGCAGTATTTT
TRBJ2-7,once,TRBD1,TRBV28,CASSTNRDRAYEQYF,TGTGCCAGCAGTACGAACCGGGACAGGGCCTACGAGCAGTACTTC
TRBJ1-1,.,TRBD1,TRBV7-9,CASSPGTGGLTEAFF,TGTGCCAGCAGCCCCGGCACAGGGGGACTCACTGAAGCTTTCTTT
TRBJ2-7,.,.,TRBV4-1,CASSQDRSGTEQYF,TGCGCCAGCAGCCAAGATCGGTCAGGGACCGAGCAGTACTTC
TRBJ1-2,.,.,TRBV2,CASSESGDGYTF,TGTGCCAGCAGTGAGTCAGGGGATGGCTACACCTTC
TRBJ1-5,few,TRBD1,TRBV19,CASSNGQGLHQHF,TGTGCCAGTAGTAATGGACAGGGGCTACACCAGCATTTT
TRBJ2-1,.,TRBD1,TRBV11-3,CASSLSPGQGAINEQFF,TGTGCCAGCAGCTTAAGTCCGGGACAGGGGGCGATCAATGAGCAGTTCTTC
TRBJ1-5,.,.,TRBV27,CASSLISGLHSNQPQHF,TGTGCCAGCAGTTTAATCTCCGGACTACATAGCAATCAGCCCCAGCATTTT
TRBJ2-2,.,.,TRBV7-3,CASSNTWGATGELFF,TGTGCCAGCAGCAATACATGGGGGGCGACCGGGGAGCTGTTTTTT
TRBJ2-3,once,TRBD1,TRBV7-9,CASSLARTGSDTQYF,TGTGCCAGCAGCTTAGCCCGGACAGGTTCCGATACGCAGTATTTT
TRBJ1-1,.,.,TRBV6-5,CASSYGVDTEAFF,TGTGCCAGCAGTTACGGGGTTGACACTGAAGCTTTCTTT